The sequence of this TCR beta chain was determined in a study of blood T cell repertoires in COVID-19. Assignment of participants to cohorts was predicated upon participant-reported clinical history. Per the study methods: Amplifying reference gene primers gave estimates of nucleated cell counts. TCRdb's table, derived via immunoSEQ multiplex PCR, lists solely in-frame clones and lacks some. V, J and clone size derive from that table, while D and trimming were established from the DNA sequence. The sample contains around 250,000 clones, 80% to 90% of which appear only once. Trimming took off 0 bases at V and 2 bases at J, with 16 bases between the two ends. Germline V gene lookup returns CDR1 MGHRA and CDR2 YSYEKL. The CDR3 covers 17 residues.

This rearrangement joins TRBV4-1 to TRBJ1-2, with D uncertain. The sequence derives from a man younger than 35 who had recovered from COVID-19. The specimen sequenced was PBMCs or T cells enriched from blood (not recorded which). CDR3 DNA: TGCGCCAGCAGCCAAGAGGTGGCAGGAGGTCTAAACTATGGCTACACCTTC. Translation gives CASSQEVAGGLNYGYTF.